Reported below is one TCR beta chain. The data derive from a study of blood T cell repertoires in COVID-19. For the study at large: Whether acute or convalescent, the COVID-19 samples came from the United States, Italy and Spain. The analysed material was cDNA or gDNA that came from T cells, B-cell-depleted T cells, or PBMCs.

CDR1 and CDR2 (germline): SNHLY, FYNNEI. Germline trimming cut 5 bases from V and 6 bases from J; bases unmatched to any gene: 4. This CDR3 spans 13 amino acids. Original methodology: It was from reference gene primer amplification that nucleated cell counts were estimated. Here immunoSEQ multiplex PCR was the method, and the copy in TCRdb shows in-frame clones only, minus some. V and J calls and clone size are as listed in that table; D and trimming were resolved from the DNA. The table lists some 380,000 clones, around 90% of them singletons. Material for sequencing was peripheral blood. The chain links TRBV2 to TRBJ1-2, with 9 bases aligning to TRBD1. This receptor was taken from a man aged 18 to 30 with active or convalescent COVID-19. CDR3 bases: TGTGCCAGCAGTTGGGACAGGGTCCATGGCTACACCTTC. This translates into CASSWDRVHGYTF.